This is a list of T cell receptor beta chains from one sample in a study of CD8+ T cells in alopecia areata. This table comes from immunoSEQ multiplex PCR, and its TCRdb copy is limited to in-frame clones, with some not included. Among about 100,000 clones listed, 45% to 70% were seen once. Sequenced material: CD8+ T cells sorted from blood. All receptors come from a human donor in good health. Both conserved end residues are part of each CDR3. D genes are given only for firm matches.

-,15,TRBV11-2,CASSSPFTRADTQYF
TRBD2,14,TRBV6-5,CASSLSGGAVEQYF
TRBD2,13,TRBV29-1,CSANGGSTDTQYF
TRBD2,16,TRBV15,CATSRRYSGDTDTQYF
-,15,TRBV15,CATSRDLGAGNEQFF
-,14,TRBV7-9,CASSTGGLSYEQYF
-,14,TRBV29-1,CSVEIADSNYGYTF
TRBD2,13,TRBV6-5,CASSGGAYNEQFF
-,12,TRBV13,CASSTVGDTQYF
-,13,TRBV6-4,CASSALSFRFYTF
-,13,TRBV28,CASSLQELTEAFF
-,15,TRBV29-1,CSVEDGSSGANVLTF
TRBD1,15,TRBV5-6,CASSLLDRGDYGYTF
-,15,TRBV19,CASSIDRAGEDEQYF
-,15,TRBV7-2,CASSFWDSGTDTQYF
TRBD1,13,TRBV7-9,CASSQGANYGYTF
TRBD1,14,TRBV2,CASRPGQGAGELFF
-,12,TRBV5-6,CASSFANQPQHF
-,13,TRBV13,CASSQGQSAGYTF
-,15,TRBV2,CATGTALGTLYEQYF
TRBD1,14,TRBV7-9,CASSQDRADSPLHF
TRBD2,16,TRBV28,CASSTRTSGTQETQYF
TRBD1,15,TRBV28,CASGQGVYSNQPQHF
-,16,TRBV6-9,CASTHGGRLRDGEQYF
TRBD1,15,TRBV9,CASSGGQGNPYEQYF
TRBD2,13,TRBV6-4,CANKRGAGYEQYF
-,11,TRBV6-1,CASSDSYEQYF
-,16,TRBV5-4,CASSLRGLDGKETQYF
-,15,TRBV6-1,CASSEWVSGANVLTF
-,12,TRBV28,CASSLFGNTIYF
TRBD1,19,TRBV6-4,CASSDQGGPWTAWNTEAFF
-,15,TRBV7-9,CASSAPTVHNEKLFF
-,15,TRBV4-3,CASSQDWAGYNEQFF
TRBD1,15,TRBV13,CASSTDWTGWTEAFF
-,16,TRBV25-1,CASSYRGGGRTDTQYF
-,15,TRBV7-9,CASSPLTLGNEKLFF
-,15,TRBV5-1,CASSLAGRISYEQYF
-,13,TRBV6-5,CASSTGYNSPLHF
-,17,TRBV4-3,CASSPGYGKAGSYEQYF
-,15,TRBV4-3,CASSQGAIGDSPLHF